This T cell receptor (beta chain) was captured by sequencing in a study of T-cell memory formation after mild COVID-19. Unmatched junction bases numbered 11, after V lost 5 bases and J lost 5 bases. The CDR3 is 15 residues long. Germline CDR1 DFQATT, CDR2 SNEGSKA (reference sequence). Using its own MiXCR run on the 5' RACE reads, TCRdb lists one record per CDR3 protein. The sample includes a few hundred thousand distinct CDR3 sequences, approximately 8% of them seen just once. In its sample, this clonotype was seen a few times. Its cognate antigen is unknown. Study-level results: There was no confirmation that second-wave clones peaking on day 37 were SARS-CoV-2 specific. Clones contracting over day 15 to 85 were CD4/CD8 balanced, with later expanders leaning CD4+.

The sample taken for sequencing was PBMCs or a T cell subset sorted from them (not recorded which). This clonotype was sampled from a man younger than 30 who had mild COVID-19 (a few samples of this study predate the infection). Cell type and time point are not known. V and J are TRBV20-1 and TRBJ2-5, with 10 nucleotides matching TRBD1. This chain's CDR3 is CSACRDRGIGETQYF. The CDR3 bases are TGCAGTGCTTGCAGGGACAGGGGAATTGGGGAGACCCAGTACTTC.